These T cell receptor beta chains were read from a single sample in a study of beta chain features in type 1 diabetes. Using immunoSEQ multiplex PCR, the repertoire was profiled, and TCRdb retains in-frame clones only, with some absent. The sample has almost 350,000 clones, roughly 9% seen once. Sequencing used central memory CD4+ T cells from blood. The origin of the receptors is a man aged 30 to 45 with type 1 diabetes. Both conserved end residues are trimmed from each CDR3. Fields, in order: V gene, J gene, clone size, CDR3 protein. Expanded clones get a size class; other rows say once, few or many, or leave the size out.

TRBV7-2	TRBJ2-7	-	ASTLVGGATYEQY
TRBV28	TRBJ1-1	few	ASSEWTGVTEAF
TRBV7-2	TRBJ1-5	few	ASSLGGRKDQPQH
TRBV10-3	TRBJ1-5	-	AISEGRELGNQPQH
TRBV5-1	TRBJ1-1	-	ASSLAGDTEAF
TRBV10-2	TRBJ2-5	-	ASSEYETQY
TRBV19	TRBJ1-1	few	ASSKATGGSISEAF
TRBV7-2	TRBJ2-1	many	ASSRLTAREQF
TRBV4-3	TRBJ2-1	-	ASSQAGGIGEQF
TRBV5-6	TRBJ2-1	-	ASSKGLAGEGEQF
TRBV10-2	TRBJ1-2	-	ASSESWGYT
TRBV2	TRBJ1-5	many	ASSEDERGYQPQH
TRBV9	TRBJ1-4	few	ASSHRPGAANEKLF
TRBV10-2	TRBJ2-1	-	ASSGTRGWSEQF
TRBV5-1	TRBJ2-5	-	ASSFGTGLETQY
TRBV7-2	TRBJ2-3	many	ASTSLAGDRGDTQY
TRBV6-6	TRBJ1-1	few	ASSPPGQNTEAF
TRBV28	TRBJ1-2	-	ASSWTGGYYGYT
TRBV9	TRBJ2-5	few	ASSASTTKTLRETQY
TRBV7-2	TRBJ1-1	-	ASSLTGKTEAF
TRBV28	TRBJ1-6	few	ASSREADSSPLH
TRBV28	TRBJ1-2	few	ASSLRRDHYGYT
TRBV28	TRBJ2-1	few	ASNLWTSGDGYNEQF
TRBV10-3	TRBJ2-5	many	AISYGLETQY
TRBV6-5	TRBJ1-6	few	ASTGSSYNSPLH
TRBV27	TRBJ2-7	many	ASSPWPTGPEQY
TRBV9	TRBJ1-1	few	ASSGWAF
TRBV7-9	TRBJ1-2	many	ASSRDIYGYT
TRBV2	TRBJ2-5	-	ASSPGGKETQY
TRBV11-2	TRBJ2-7	-	ASSLGGTGIYEQY
TRBV5-1	TRBJ2-2	few	ASSFLGPTRGTGELF
TRBV28	TRBJ2-1	-	ASSSSSYNEQF
TRBV7-8	TRBJ1-6	few	ASSSTGDGSPLH